This TCR beta chain originates from a study of chemoradiotherapy in HPV16-positive cancers. Samples were taken several times over chemoradiotherapy. Sequencing used immunoSEQ multiplex PCR; TCRdb keeps in-frame clones, though not all of them. Among about 12,000 clones listed, roughly 80% were seen once. Germline lookup yields CDR1 MGHRA and CDR2 YSYEKL. Trimming stripped 1 base from V and 5 bases from J, with 15 bases between. This CDR3 comprises 16 residues. This specimen was taken from a patient who underwent chemoradiotherapy. This TCR was sampled from a human donor with HPV-associated anogenital cancer. The chain employs TRBV4-1 and TRBJ1-5, with a tentative D call TRBD1 (5 bases). The CDR3 here is CASSQASVGGDQPQHF. The CDR3 DNA sequence: TGCGCCAGCAGCCAAGCGTCTGTGGGGGGGGATCAGCCCCAGCATTTT.